Following are 17 T cell receptor beta chains from one sample sequenced in a study of monozygotic twins with inflammatory bowel disease. From the 5' RACE reads, TCRdb lists one entry per CDR3 protein and no DNA. The repertoire table contains about 43,000 distinct CDR3 sequences. Sequenced material: blood. The receptors derive from a human donor with ulcerative colitis or Crohn's disease, or a healthy co-twin of an affected twin (not recorded which).

The chain carries TRBV7-8 and TRBJ1-2. CDR3 length: 14 amino acids. The germline gives CDR1 SGHVS, CDR2 FQNEAQ. The CDR3 loop is CASSFHPGSYGYTF.

The rearrangement links TRBV28 to TRBJ2-7. The CDR3 extends over 15 amino acids. Germline V gene lookup returns CDR1 MDHEN and CDR2 SYDVKM. The chain's CDR3 is CASAQKGQGLYEQYF.

This rearrangement joins TRBV7-9 to TRBJ1-4; without DNA, the TCRdb call of TRBD1 cannot be checked. Germline CDR1 and CDR2: SEHNR and FQNEAQ (reference sequence). This CDR3 region has 15 residues. The CDR3 sequence: CASSSTRQGVGKLFF.

This chain links TRBV18 with TRBJ2-7; TCRdb outputs TRBD1, but without DNA this stays unchecked. Germline CDR1 reads KGHSH; CDR2 reads LQKENI. The CDR3 has 12 amino acids. The CDR3 sequence is CASSPTGDEQYF.

The chain employs TRBV28 and TRBJ2-5; the D call from TCRdb, TRBD1, cannot be confirmed without DNA. Germline loops: CDR1 MDHEN, CDR2 SYDVKM. The CDR3 spans 17 residues. The CDR3 sequence: CASSLRRGTGKQETQYF. The variable domain in full, completed from reference TRBV28 and TRBJ2-5, reads DVKVTQSSRYLVKRTGEKVFLECVQDMDHENMFWYRQDPGLGLRLIYFSYDVKMKEKGDIPEGYSVSREKKERFSLILESASTNQTSMYLCASSLRRGTGKQETQYFGPGTRLLVL.

The rearrangement uses TRBV27 and TRBJ2-3. Germline loops: CDR1 MNHEY, CDR2 SMNVEV (reference sequence). CDR3 length: 13 amino acids. The CDR3 is CASRVVDTDTQYF.

The chain employs TRBV20-1 and TRBJ1-5; no DNA is available, so the TRBD1 call from TCRdb remains unchecked. CDR1 and CDR2 from the germline V gene are DFQATT and SNEGSKA (reference sequence). The CDR3 runs to 15 residues. This CDR3 is CSARDLGPENQPQHF.

The V and J genes are TRBV28 and TRBJ1-1; TCRdb names TRBD1, which stays unverified in the absence of DNA. The CDR3 is made up of 16 amino acids. Germline lookup yields CDR1 MDHEN and CDR2 SYDVKM. The chain's CDR3 is CASKGLPGRGNTEAFF.

The chain carries TRBV19 and TRBJ1-1. Germline V gives CDR1 LNHDA, CDR2 SQIVND (reference sequence). This CDR3 is built from 14 residues. The CDR3 spells CASTLGRSNTEAFF.

The V and J genes are TRBV19 and TRBJ2-7; the D call from TCRdb, TRBD1, cannot be confirmed without DNA. CDR3 length: 14 amino acids. The germline gives CDR1 LNHDA, CDR2 SQIVND (reference sequence). CDR3 sequence reads: CASTPQGAGDEQYF.

The V and J genes are TRBV7-2 and TRBJ1-5. Germline-derived CDR1 and CDR2 are SGHTA and FQGNSA. CDR3 length equals 15 residues. The CDR3 protein is CASSLVWETNQPQHF.

The genes are TRBV5-6 and TRBJ1-1. There are 13 residues in the CDR3. The germline V gene has CDR1 SGHDT and CDR2 YYEEEE. CDR3 amino acids: CASARRENTEAFF.

This chain links TRBV5-1 with TRBJ2-2; TCRdb designates TRBD1, a call that cannot be tested without DNA. There are 16 residues in the CDR3. CDR1 and CDR2 from the germline V gene are SGHRS and YFSETQ. CDR3: CASSAGQGRNTGELFF.

The J gene is TRBJ2-1, the V gene TRBV7-8; TCRdb picks TRBD1, but there is no DNA to check that call. This CDR3 is 13 amino acids long. The germline gives CDR1 SGHVS, CDR2 FQNEAQ. The chain's CDR3 is CASSLGGALEQFF. The variable domain in full, completed from reference TRBV7-8 and TRBJ2-1, reads GAGVSQSPRYKVAKRGQDVALRCDPISGHVSLFWYQQALGQGPEFLTYFQNEAQLDKSGLPSDRFFAERPEGSVSTLKIQRTQQEDSAVYLCASSLGGALEQFFGPGTRLTVL.

This rearrangement joins TRBV4-1 to TRBJ2-7. CDR1 MGHRA and CDR2 YSYEKL come from the germline V gene. The CDR3 totals 12 residues. CDR3 protein: CASMDESYEQYF.

The chain recombines TRBV5-1 with TRBJ1-1; there is no DNA to check the TCRdb D call of TRBD1. Germline CDR1 SGHRS, CDR2 YFSETQ. This CDR3 spans 14 amino acids. The CDR3 loop reads CASSSGAGTTEAFF.

The chain has TRBV5-5 and TRBJ2-7; as DNA is missing, the TRBD1 call by TCRdb cannot be tested. The length of the CDR3 is 15 residues. CDR1 and CDR2 from the germline V gene are SGHKS and YYEKEE (reference sequence). Here the CDR3 reads CASSRGDRGSYEQYF.